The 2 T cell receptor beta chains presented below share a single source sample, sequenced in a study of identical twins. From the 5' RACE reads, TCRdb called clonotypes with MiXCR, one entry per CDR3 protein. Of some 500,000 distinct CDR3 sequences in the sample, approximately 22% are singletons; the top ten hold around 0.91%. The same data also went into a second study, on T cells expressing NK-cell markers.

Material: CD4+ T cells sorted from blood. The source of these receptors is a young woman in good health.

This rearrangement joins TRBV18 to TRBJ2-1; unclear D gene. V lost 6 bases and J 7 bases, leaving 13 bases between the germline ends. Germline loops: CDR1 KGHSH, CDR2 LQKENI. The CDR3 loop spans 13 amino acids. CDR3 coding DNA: TGTGCCAGCTCCCCCCATTTGGTGAATGAGCAGTTCTTC. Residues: CASSPHLVNEQFF.

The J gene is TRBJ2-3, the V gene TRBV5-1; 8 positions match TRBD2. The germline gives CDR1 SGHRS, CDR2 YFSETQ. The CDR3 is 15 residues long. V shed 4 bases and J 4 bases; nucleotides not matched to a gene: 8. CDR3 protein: CASSLRGAGADTQYF. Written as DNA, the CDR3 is TGCGCCAGCAGCCTGCGGGGGGCCGGGGCAGATACGCAGTATTTT.